Listed here is a single T cell receptor beta chain. What antigen it recognizes has not been identified. Base-call qualities are not available, and no considerably larger clone is one nucleotide away. This entry belongs to a study of CD8 T cells in Susac syndrome (dated by TCRdb to the late 2010s). Broadly, across the study: Among the sequenced Susac syndrome patients, more than 5 had clinically active disease and roughly 8 were in clinical remission. Susac syndrome patients were therapy-naive, on corticosteroids (some also receiving IVIg), or on IVIg alone at blood withdrawal. Whether CD8+ T cell activation and differentiation in Susac syndrome was antigen driven was tested using repertoire sequencing. General study outcomes and caveats: The TCR sequencing and HLA analysis was acknowledged to have included a relatively small number of individuals. The CD4+ T cell repertoire of patients with Susac syndrome showed no detectable clonal expansion.

High-throughput TCR beta sequencing profiled peripheral blood CD8+ and CD4+ T cells from healthy donors, Susac syndrome patients and multiple sclerosis patients. The Susac syndrome patients fulfilled recently defined diagnostic criteria for either definite or probable disease. CD8+ TEMRA cells were enriched by FACS, while bulk CD8+ and CD4+ T cells were purified by magnetic negative isolation. Blood was drawn into EDTA tubes, processed within 24 hours, and PBMCs were isolated by density gradient centrifugation. PBMCs intended for TCR sequencing were cryopreserved in liquid nitrogen and thawed later in a water bath at 37 degrees C. A purity of at least 90% was achieved for sorted or isolated CD4+, CD8+ and CD8+ TEMRA cells. RNA was extracted using the RNeasy kit, and about 0.45 to 1 ug of the RNA was reverse transcribed with random hexamers. The immunoSEQ multiplex PCR assay, covering 54 Vbeta and 13 Jbeta segments, was used to amplify TCR beta CDR3 regions. To correct PCR amplification bias, a synthetic template baseline was used for both primer optimization and computational correction. Per the original workflow: Reads were annotated to V, D and J genes per IMGT and analyzed with immunoSEQ Analyzer, keeping only productive sequences. Clonality was computed as one minus Shannon entropy normalized by log2 of the number of productive unique sequences. For each patient and control, public and private clones were evaluated within the 100 most prevalent clones. Clones were defined as Susac-specific when absent from the healthy and MS cohorts, from roughly 1,000 published viral clones and from other ImmuneACCESS disease sequences. TCRdb reanalyzed the raw reads on its own, using fastp at Q25 for trimming and MiXCR for clone calling, and kept in-frame beta chains. Entries that share a CDR3 protein sequence are merged under the most common genes and DNA. TCRdb, not the authors, supplied the V and J calls. The sample table records more than 150,000 distinct CDR3 sequences; almost 96% of these occur just once. The ten largest clones represent 0.098% of the sample.

The CDR1 and CDR2 encoded by the germline V gene (reference sequence) are LNHNV and YYDKDF. Trimming costs V 5 bases and J 4 bases, and their ends lie 11 bases apart. The CDR3 runs 13 residues from the cysteine to the phenylalanine. Only the CDR3 part of the read is kept: 39 bases, read in frame from the first base. Sequencing was performed on CD4+ T cells from PBMCs. The chain is encoded by TRBV15 joined to TRBJ2-5; the D gene cannot be resolved reliably. The receptor comes from a human donor with Susac syndrome. The CDR3 protein: CATSVRRRETQYF. The DNA is TGTGCCACCAGCGTCCGAAGGAGAGAGACCCAGTACTTC.